One sample yielded the 24 T cell receptor beta chains listed below, sequenced in a study of CXCR3 chemokines and chemotherapy response in bladder cancer. TCRdb independently ran MiXCR on the PCR reads; one entry per CDR3 protein. Of just over 3,000 distinct CDR3 sequences detected, approximately 15% appear once; the ten largest clones hold 23%. Sampling was performed from a patient whose treatment included neoadjuvant chemotherapy. These receptors were collected from a human donor with bladder cancer that did not respond to neoadjuvant chemotherapy.

This clonotype was seen at least ten times. The V gene is TRBV27, the J gene TRBJ2-2, with TRBD1 matching over 7 bases. This CDR3 comprises 14 residues. With V trimmed by 5 bases and J by 6 bases, 6 bases remained unmatched. Germline lookup yields CDR1 MNHEY and CDR2 SMNVEV (reference sequence). This CDR3 is CASSATQGAGELFF. DNA of the CDR3: TGTGCCAGCAGTGCCACCCAGGGGGCCGGGGAGCTGTTTTTT.

By frequency in the sample, this clonotype is medium-sized. The rearrangement joins TRBV19 to TRBJ1-2; D is uncertain. The CDR3 runs 15 residues. The germline CDR1 and CDR2 sequences are LNHDA and SQIVND (reference sequence). The germline V and J ends were trimmed by 7 bases and 3 bases, with 18 bases remaining between them. This CDR3 reads CASNPTSAGDYGYTF. The CDR3 DNA follows: TGTGCCAGTAATCCCACATCGGCTGGAGACTATGGCTACACCTTC. The full variable domain, rest sourced from reference TRBV19 and TRBJ1-2, is DGGITQSPKYLFRKEGQNVTLSCEQNLNHDAMYWYRQDPGQGLRLIYYSQIVNDFQKGDIAEGYSVSREKKESFPLTVTSAQKNPTAFYLCASNPTSAGDYGYTFGSGTRLTVV.

This clonotype was seen repeatedly, ten times or more. The chain carries TRBV13 and TRBJ2-3; D may be TRBD1 (7 bases). Deletions cut 2 bases from V and 5 bases from J, with 11 bases between. The germline gives CDR1 PRHDT, CDR2 FYEKMQ (reference sequence). The CDR3 has 14 amino acids. The DNA of the CDR3 is TGTGCCAGCAGCTTACGACAGGGACTAGATACGCAGTATTTT. Translation gives CASSLRQGLDTQYF.

The rearrangement joins TRBV19 to TRBJ1-6; 11 bases align to TRBD1. The V and J ends lost 9 bases and 7 bases, in that order; junction bases with no gene match: 11. The CDR3 contains 16 residues. Germline values: CDR1 LNHDA, CDR2 SQIVND (reference sequence). The DNA of the CDR3 is TGTGCCAGCAGGGGAGGACAGGGGGCGCGGAATTCACCCCTCCACTTT. Translation: CASRGGQGARNSPLHF.

This clonotype was recorded many times. The chain combines TRBV9 with TRBJ2-7; 9 nucleotides match TRBD1. The trim removed 3 bases at V and 7 bases at J, leaving 5 bases unmatched. The CDR3 length is 13 residues. The germline CDR1 and CDR2 sequences are SGDLS and YYNGEE. Here the CDR3 DNA reads TGTGCCAGCAGCGCGGGACAGGGAGGGGAGCAGTACTTC. This gives the protein CASSAGQGGEQYF.

This clonotype has at least ten counts. This chain uses TRBV15 with TRBJ1-6, with a weak D call TRBD1 (5 bases). V dropped 1 base and J dropped 7 bases, with 20 bases sitting between them. Germline V gene data show CDR1 as LNHNV and CDR2 as YYDKDF (reference sequence). This CDR3 region has 18 residues. CDR3 sequence: CATSRVPQGGLANSPLHF. As DNA, the CDR3 is TGTGCCACCAGCAGAGTTCCTCAGGGTGGGTTGGCGAATTCACCCCTCCACTTT.

Many counts were recorded for this clonotype. This chain joins TRBV6-1 and TRBJ1-3; possibly TRBD1 for D (5 bases). The ends were cut back, 4 bases at V and 2 bases at J, with 9 bases in the middle. The CDR3 totals 14 residues. Per germline, CDR1 MNHNS and CDR2 SASEGT. The CDR3, as DNA: TGTGCCAGCAGTGCATGGGGGGCTGGAAACACCATATATTTT. It specifies CASSAWGAGNTIYF.

This clonotype was recorded at least ten times. The J gene is TRBJ2-2, the V gene TRBV20-1; D uncertain. The CDR3 covers 14 residues. V dropped 6 bases and J dropped 6 bases, with 17 bases sitting between them. Germline V gene sequence: CDR1 DFQATT, CDR2 SNEGSKA (reference sequence). CDR3 region: CSAEPLLSAGELFF. The CDR3 region has the DNA TGCAGTGCGGAACCCCTCTTGAGCGCCGGGGAGCTGTTTTTT.

This clonotype is deemed medium-sized (0.01 to 0.1%). The CDR3 region has the DNA TGTGCCAGCTCACCGCCAACCGAGTCCTATGGCTACACCTTC. Translated, it gives CASSPPTESYGYTF. V and J are TRBV18 and TRBJ1-2; D unresolved. The ends were cut back, 3 bases at V and 4 bases at J, with 12 bases in the middle. This CDR3 comprises 14 residues. Germline CDR1 is KGHSH and CDR2 is LQKENI.

For this clonotype: A far larger clone is just one base off, so this is likely a read error. The genes are TRBV27 and TRBJ2-3; TRBD2 matches 7 bases. The assigned J gene may be wrong: the sequence end matches TRBJ2-7 better. The CDR3 runs 13 residues. Looked up from germline, CDR1 is MNHEY and CDR2 is SMNVEV (reference sequence). The CDR3, as DNA: TGTTCCAGCAGTTTGGGCGGGGGTTACGAGCAGTACTTC. Translating it yields CSSSLGGGYEQYF.

This clonotype is judged medium-sized. The V and J genes are TRBV6-5 and TRBJ2-7, with 8 bases fitting TRBD1. The CDR3 covers 14 residues. Germline lookup yields CDR1 MNHEY and CDR2 SVGAGI. The ends lost 0 bases at V and 7 bases at J; junction bases unmatched: 5. The CDR3 DNA reads TGTGCCAGCAGTTACTCCCAGGGGGCTGGAGAGCAGTACTTC. Translated, it gives CASSYSQGAGEQYF.

The rearrangement uses TRBV19 and TRBJ2-3; 10 positions match TRBD1. The CDR3 covers 15 residues. From germline, CDR1 is LNHDA and CDR2 SQIVND (reference sequence). After removal of 5 bases from V and 3 bases from J, the junction contained 5 bases not matched to a gene. For the CDR3, the DNA is TGTGCCAGTAGTGCACCGGGACAGGGGACAGATACGCAGTATTTT. The encoded protein is CASSAPGQGTDTQYF.

A remark on this clonotype: This likely stems from a read error, as it lies one base from a far larger clone. This chain's CDR3 is CAISYLSGETQYF. The CDR3 nucleotides read TGTGCCATCAGTTACCTTTCAGGGGAGACCCAGTACTTC. The chain uses TRBV10-3 and TRBJ2-5; possible D gene TRBD1, 5 bases. Trimming took 5 bases from V and 5 from J, leaving 12 bases between them. This CDR3 spans 13 amino acids. CDR1 and CDR2 (germline): ENHRY, SYGVKD.

This clonotype is termed medium-sized. The rearrangement links TRBV5-4 to TRBJ2-3, with a weak D call TRBD2 (7 bases). The germline CDR1 and CDR2 sequences are SGHNT and YYREEE (reference sequence). V lost 3 bases to trimming and J lost 5 bases, with 13 bases between them. CDR3 size: 14 residues. CDR3 bases: TGTGCCAGCAGCTGGGAGGGCAGGGGAGATACGCAGTATTTT. It encodes CASSWEGRGDTQYF.

V gene TRBV2 combines with J gene TRBJ1-1, with no clear D. There are 19 residues in the CDR3. The germline V gene has CDR1 SNHLY and CDR2 FYNNEI. V lost 8 bases to trimming and J lost 0 bases, with 28 bases between them. The CDR3 loop reads CASVGPISGFGVMNTEAFF. DNA of the CDR3: TGTGCCAGCGTTGGACCAATTTCGGGGTTTGGGGTGATGAACACTGAAGCTTTCTTT.

By share, this clonotype counts as medium-sized (0.01 to 0.1%). The chain recombines TRBV30 with TRBJ1-6; D unresolved. The germline V gene has CDR1 GTSNPN and CDR2 SVGIG (reference sequence). CDR3 length equals 13 residues. Trimming pared 5 bases from V and 5 bases from J, leaving 10 bases between. The CDR3 coding sequence is TGTGCCTGGGCGGATCAGAATAATTCACCCCTCCACTTT. This encodes CAWADQNNSPLHF.

This clonotype appeared many times. The chain combines TRBV28 with TRBJ2-2, with a tentative D call TRBD1 (5 bases). The germline V gene has CDR1 MDHEN and CDR2 SYDVKM. V was trimmed by 2 bases and J by 7 bases, leaving 8 bases between them. This CDR3 is 13 amino acids long. As DNA, the CDR3 is TGTGCCAGCAGTTTAACAGGTAGCGGGGAGCTGTTTTTT. Protein product: CASSLTGSGELFF.

This clonotype was seen ten or more times. This chain joins TRBV12-3 or TRBV12-4 and TRBJ1-5, with D possibly TRBD1 on 5 matching bases. The CDR3 totals 14 residues. V lost 6 bases and J 7 bases, leaving 16 bases between the germline ends. CDR3: CASRLQVLGQPQHF. The CDR3 nucleotides are TGTGCCAGCAGACTACAGGTTCTGGGCCAGCCCCAGCATTTT.

Worth noting for this clonotype: A far larger clone is one base from this, pointing to a likely read error. No conserved phenylalanine or tryptophan ends this CDR3, so it is likely a read error. The chain has TRBV13 and TRBJ1-6, with 8 bases identical to TRBD1. V lost 7 bases to trimming and J lost 7 bases; unmatched junction nucleotides: 9. The CDR3 spans 15 residues. Germline CDR1 PRHDT, CDR2 FYEKMQ (reference sequence). The CDR3 DNA reads TGTGCCAGCAAAATGACAGGGGCTGTCAATTCACCCCTCCACTTA. This gives the protein CASKMTGAVNSPLHL.

The rearrangement links TRBV6-6 to TRBJ2-3; 13 bases are shared with TRBD2. Germline assignment: CDR1 MNHNY and CDR2 SVGAGI (reference sequence). The CDR3 extends over 17 amino acids. V shed 6 bases and J 2 bases; nucleotides not matched to a gene: 8. The CDR3 DNA reads as TGTGCCAGCAGCCGACTAGCGGGGGGCGGCACCACAGATACGCAGTATTTT. As protein: CASSRLAGGGTTDTQYF.

As to this clonotype: A far larger clone is one base from this, pointing to a likely read error. The genes are TRBV6-9 and TRBJ2-7; D is perhaps TRBD2 (5 bases). Germline CDR1 and CDR2: MNHGY and SVAAGI. The V and J ends lost 6 bases and 0 bases respectively, with 21 bases between them. The CDR3 is made up of 17 amino acids. The CDR3 here is CASSLEAVVGSSYEQYF. The CDR3 DNA sequence: TGTGCCAGCAGCTTAGAAGCGGTAGTCGGAAGCTCCTACGAGCAGTACTTC.

This clonotype is large (0.1 to 1%) in the sample. V is TRBV27 and J is TRBJ2-3, with D tentatively TRBD2 (5 bases). CDR1 and CDR2 from the germline V gene are MNHEY and SMNVEV (reference sequence). V dropped 6 bases and J dropped 2 bases, with 18 bases sitting between them. CDR3 length: 16 residues. The CDR3 loop reads CASSRLGSGYTDTQYF. CDR3 coding DNA: TGTGCCAGCAGCCGCCTGGGGAGCGGATACACAGATACGCAGTATTTT.

This clonotype has ten or more counts. The chain joins TRBV7-9 to TRBJ2-7; D possibly corresponds to TRBD2 (6 bases). This CDR3 is 16 amino acids long. The germline V and J ends were trimmed by 4 bases and 4 bases, with 20 bases remaining between them. The germline V gene has CDR1 SEHNR and CDR2 FQNEAQ (reference sequence). The CDR3 sequence is CASSSLQVAGGYEQYF. The CDR3 coding sequence is TGTGCCAGCAGCTCCCTACAGGTTGCCGGGGGATACGAGCAGTACTTC.

This clonotype was detected only a few times. This chain connects TRBV20-1 to TRBJ2-2; D is unresolved. Deletions cut 6 bases from V and 3 bases from J, with 11 bases between. The CDR3 spans 13 residues. From germline, CDR1 is DFQATT and CDR2 SNEGSKA (reference sequence). CDR3: CSAPPRDTGELFF. The CDR3 coding sequence is TGCAGTGCCCCTCCCCGGGACACCGGGGAGCTGTTTTTT.